Described below is a single T cell receptor (beta chain) sequence and its context. The target antigen is unknown. This sample was taken from a study of T cell repertoires in cytomegalovirus infection. TCRdb redid the calling of the reads with MiXCR, one entry per CDR3 protein. The sample shows some 920,000 distinct CDR3 sequences, approximately 30% of them seen only once. The CDR3 covers 14 residues. V was clipped by 3 bases and J by 6 bases, with 12 bases between them. Germline V gene data show CDR1 as SEHNR and CDR2 as FQNEAQ (reference sequence). This clonotype originated in a human donor in good health (CMV status not recorded). Some clones in this sample may be carry-over from other donors' samples. The chain is built from TRBV7-9 and TRBJ2-1, with a possible D match to TRBD1 (7 bases). The sample consisted of cultured CD8+ T cells from PBMCs, taken from culture after CMV antigen stimulation. CDR3 sequence reads: CASSFPQGGNEQFF. The DNA for the CDR3 is TGTGCCAGCAGCTTCCCCCAGGGGGGCAATGAGCAGTTCTTC.